The clone carrying this T cell receptor beta chain was recorded at least ten times. What it binds is not known. The time point was: patch test 2, 6 weeks after DPC sensitization. Specified treatment: therapeutic diphenylcyclopropenone sensitization with weekly scalp DPC. MiXCR, run by TCRdb on the RACE reads, gives a single entry per CDR3 protein. The sample yields some 350,000 distinct CDR3 sequences, nearly 6.5% seen once. The sample belongs to a study of human T cells and chemical hapten exposure. About the study: Throughout a study of 20 to 30 weeks, patients underwent weekly scalp administration of diphenylcyclopropenone doses. Patch tests of 0.01% DPC on the upper back were read at 6 days. Findings and limits, study-wide: TCRs above 1 in 1000 frequency did not change with DPC sensitization. Donors' alopecia may make their immune response differ from healthy people's.

Germline CDR1 reads MNHEY; CDR2 reads SVGAGI. After removal of 0 bases from V and 3 bases from J, the junction contained 7 bases not matched to a gene. The CDR3 is 16 amino acids. The source is a young woman with alopecia areata. Some clones in this sample may be carry-over from other donors' samples. Sequences were derived from whole blood, sampled in connection with sensitization to the hapten diphenylcyclopropenone (DPC). The V and J genes are TRBV6-5 and TRBJ1-1, with TRBD1 identical over 7 bases. CDR3 nucleotides: TGTGCCAGCAGTTACTCGTCGACAGGGAGGTACACTGAAGCTTTCTTT. This translates into CASSYSSTGRYTEAFF.